This TCR beta chain appears in the sequencing data of a study of cytomegalovirus exposure and HLA in healthy donors. V was shortened by 9 bases and J by 8 bases, with 19 bases between the two germline ends. The CDR3 spans 14 residues. Germline V lookup: CDR1 MDHEN, CDR2 SYDVKM. It was with 60 Vbeta and 13 Jbeta primers that the PCR ran. Data came from immunoSEQ multiplex PCR; TCRdb stores just in-frame clones and leaves some out. The sample has more than 150,000 clones, 75% to 85% seen once. The sample holds a few counts of this clone. The sequencing sample was made of PBMCs. This chain connects TRBV28 to TRBJ1-4, with unresolved D. The clonotype originates from a man between 18 and 29 years old in good health and CMV-seronegative. CDR3 bases: TGTGCCAGTCAAAGCCTGGGGAGTGAAGAAAAACTGTTTTTT. It encodes CASQSLGSEEKLFF.